Below are 31 T cell receptor beta chains sequenced from a single sample in a study of blood T cell repertoires in COVID-19. Generated by immunoSEQ multiplex PCR, the TCRdb table keeps only in-frame clones and is missing some. The data contain some 330,000 clones, 80% to 90% of them singletons. The sample consisted of PBMCs or T cells enriched from blood (not recorded which). These receptors all stem from a man aged 40-49 years in a cohort exposed to, infected with or recovered from COVID-19 (not recorded which).

This clone was observed once. The V gene is TRBV5-1, the J gene TRBJ1-1; unclear D gene. Per germline, CDR1 SGHRS and CDR2 YFSETQ. V was shortened by 4 bases and J by 1 base, with 11 bases between the two germline ends. This CDR3 region has 14 residues. The CDR3 spells CASSQREENTEAFF. The CDR3 DNA reads as TGCGCCAGCAGCCAAAGGGAGGAGAACACTGAAGCTTTCTTT.

The chain carries TRBV9 and TRBJ2-1; TRBD2 is a possible D gene (5 bases). Germline V gene lookup returns CDR1 SGDLS and CDR2 YYNGEE. This CDR3 has 17 amino acids. V was shortened by 0 bases and J by 6 bases, with 19 bases between the two germline ends. The CDR3 sequence: CASSVGPQAVTGNEQFF. The CDR3 bases are TGTGCCAGCAGCGTAGGCCCCCAAGCGGTTACCGGCAATGAGCAGTTCTTC.

This chain joins TRBV6-1 and TRBJ2-1; D is perhaps TRBD2 (6 bases). The V end was cut by 2 bases, the J end by 3 bases, with 11 bases between. CDR1 and CDR2 from the germline V gene are MNHNS and SASEGT. The CDR3 is 15 residues long. The CDR3 DNA sequence: TGTGCCAGCAGTGAACGCGCGGGGTACTACAATGAGCAGTTCTTC. Encoded protein: CASSERAGYYNEQFF.

This chain connects TRBV3-1 (or the pseudogene TRBV3-2) to TRBJ2-1; D possibly corresponds to TRBD2 (7 bases). This CDR3 is built from 15 residues. V shed 8 bases and J shed 8 bases, with 22 bases lying between them. Germline V gene sequence: CDR1 LGHDT, CDR2 YNNKEL (reference sequence). CDR3 sequence (DNA): TGTGCCAGCTCCAGGGGAGGGAGCTACCTTGATGAGCAGTTCTTC. It translates to CASSRGGSYLDEQFF.

The table lists this clone with a count of one. This chain connects TRBV11-2 to TRBJ2-3; 12 bases line up with TRBD2. Losses at the gene ends were 5 bases for V and 6 bases for J; bases not matched to a gene: 6. Germline V CDR1 and CDR2: SGHAT, FQNNGV. CDR3 length: 15 residues. The CDR3 DNA is TGTGCCAGCAGCCGGACTAGCGGGATCTGGGATACGCAGTATTTT. This encodes CASSRTSGIWDTQYF.

V is TRBV4-1 and J is TRBJ1-5; 8 nucleotides agree with TRBD1. CDR3 length equals 16 residues. CDR1 is MGHRA, CDR2 YSYEKL, per germline. J gave up 1 base and V 5 bases, and 7 bases lay outside the gene matches. This CDR3 reads CASSEITGGSNQPQHF. For the CDR3, the DNA is TGCGCCAGCAGCGAAATAACAGGGGGAAGCAATCAGCCCCAGCATTTT.

V is TRBV28 and J is TRBJ2-7; 8 positions match TRBD2. Germline V gives CDR1 MDHEN, CDR2 SYDVKM. V shed 6 bases and J 4 bases; nucleotides not matched to a gene: 14. The CDR3 runs 16 residues. CDR3 sequence: CASSGSGAGVVYEQYF. In DNA, the CDR3 is TGTGCCAGCAGCGGGAGTGGAGCGGGAGTGGTGTACGAGCAGTACTTC.

The DNA for the CDR3 is TGTGCCAGCAGCCAAGGCGGGTGGAATGAAAAACTGTTTTTT. This gives the protein CASSQGGWNEKLFF. The chain joins TRBV16 to TRBJ1-4; D not certain. The CDR3 spans 14 residues. Germline V gene data show CDR1 as KGHSY and CDR2 as FQNENV. V shed 2 bases and J shed 5 bases, with 9 bases lying between them.

This chain uses TRBV6-5 with TRBJ1-2, with 7 bases lining up with TRBD1. The CDR3 runs 13 residues. From germline, CDR1 is MNHEY and CDR2 SVGAGI. The ends lost 6 bases at V and 8 bases at J; junction bases unmatched: 9. Here the CDR3 reads CASRPTGVDGYTF. The CDR3 DNA reads as TGTGCCAGCAGACCCACAGGGGTCGACGGCTACACCTTC.

The J gene is TRBJ2-5, the V gene TRBV11-2, with D possibly being TRBD2 (5 bases). V was shortened by 2 bases and J by 7 bases, with 11 bases between the two germline ends. Germline loops: CDR1 SGHAT, CDR2 FQNNGV. This CDR3 has 13 amino acids. CDR3: CASSLIEGGTQYF. CDR3 nucleotides: TGTGCCAGCAGCTTAATTGAGGGCGGGACCCAGTACTTC.

This clone was counted a single time. The V gene is TRBV10-1, the J gene TRBJ2-3, with D possibly being TRBD2 (5 bases). V lost 1 base to trimming and J lost 0 bases, with 8 bases between them. This CDR3 comprises 15 residues. CDR1 is WNHNN and CDR2 is SYGVQD in the germline V gene (reference sequence). CDR3 in amino acids: CASSEWRSSTDTQYF. For the CDR3, the DNA is TGCGCCAGCAGTGAGTGGAGGTCTAGCACAGATACGCAGTATTTT.

The chain carries TRBV18 and TRBJ2-2; 7 bases fit TRBD1. CDR3 length: 16 residues. With V trimmed by 5 bases and J by 4 bases, 10 bases remained unmatched. Germline V gene data show CDR1 as KGHSH and CDR2 as LQKENI. Written as DNA, the CDR3 is TGTGCCAGCTCAGGACAGGATCAACCTACCACCGGGGAGCTGTTTTTT. Its protein is CASSGQDQPTTGELFF.

This chain connects TRBV3-1 (or the pseudogene TRBV3-2) to TRBJ2-3, with a possible D match to TRBD2 (5 bases). The V and J ends lost 0 bases and 0 bases respectively, with 13 bases between them. The CDR3 is made up of 17 amino acids. Looked up from germline, CDR1 is LGHDT and CDR2 is YNNKEL (reference sequence). The CDR3 spells CASSQDLGWTSTDTQYF. CDR3 in DNA: TGTGCCAGCAGCCAAGATCTGGGCTGGACTAGCACAGATACGCAGTATTTT.

This clone has just a few counts. The chain carries TRBV10-3 and TRBJ1-5; TRBD1 is a possible D gene (5 bases). The CDR3 is 13 residues long. Deletions cut 8 bases from V and 0 bases from J, with 8 bases between. Germline V gives CDR1 ENHRY, CDR2 SYGVKD. In DNA, the CDR3 is TGTGCCATCGGGGCAGTTAGCAATCAGCCCCAGCATTTT. Its protein is CAIGAVSNQPQHF.

The chain links TRBV6-6 to TRBJ1-6; tentative D call: TRBD1 (6 bases). Germline loops: CDR1 MNHNY, CDR2 SVGAGI (reference sequence). There are 16 residues in the CDR3. V was pared by 6 bases and J by 9 bases, with 21 bases between. DNA for the CDR3: TGTGCCAGCAGAACGACCTCGGGACATCCCCTTTCACCCCTCCACTTT. Amino acids: CASRTTSGHPLSPLHF.

This clone was detected once. This chain joins TRBV3-1 (or the pseudogene TRBV3-2) and TRBJ1-4; no reliable D call. Germline CDR1 reads LGHDT; CDR2 reads YNNKEL (reference sequence). The CDR3 loop spans 14 amino acids. V was shortened by 4 bases and J by 8 bases, with 14 bases between the two germline ends. The CDR3 protein is CASSPHPGGEKLFF. CDR3 coding DNA: TGTGCCAGCAGCCCGCACCCCGGCGGAGAAAAACTGTTTTTT.

The chain has TRBV5-1 and TRBJ2-2; TRBD2 agrees at 9 bases. Germline CDR1 SGHRS, CDR2 YFSETQ. Losses at the gene ends were 0 bases for V and 5 bases for J; bases not matched to a gene: 8. The CDR3 runs to 17 residues. Here the CDR3 reads CASSLEGGRAWTGELFF. In nucleotides, the CDR3 is TGCGCCAGCAGCTTGGAAGGCGGGAGGGCATGGACCGGGGAGCTGTTTTTT.

The chain couples TRBV30 to TRBJ1-2, with a possible D match to TRBD1 (5 bases). V lost 1 base, J lost 2 bases, and 8 bases lay in between. Germline V gene data show CDR1 as GTSNPN and CDR2 as SVGIG (reference sequence). The CDR3 has 13 residues. The CDR3 bases are TGTGCCTGGAGTGCAGGGCCCAACTATGGCTACACCTTC. Its protein is CAWSAGPNYGYTF.

The chain couples TRBV27 to TRBJ2-1; 7 nucleotides align to TRBD1. CDR3 length: 15 residues. CDR1 and CDR2 from the germline V gene are MNHEY and SMNVEV (reference sequence). The V and J ends lost 4 bases and 2 bases, in that order; junction bases with no gene match: 5. The CDR3 region has the DNA TGTGCCAGCAGTTATTCCGGGACAGCCTACAATGAGCAGTTCTTC. Protein sequence: CASSYSGTAYNEQFF.

The chain employs TRBV11-2 and TRBJ2-5, with 7 bases matching TRBD2. V shed 4 bases and J 1 base; nucleotides not matched to a gene: 12. There are 17 residues in the CDR3. Germline CDR1 SGHAT, CDR2 FQNNGV. Written as DNA, the CDR3 is TGTGCCAGCAGCTCTAGACTAGCAAATCACATCCAAGAGACCCAGTACTTC. Amino acids: CASSSRLANHIQETQYF.

A single count supports this clone. The chain links TRBV19 to TRBJ2-3; tentatively, D is TRBD2 (5 bases). Germline CDR1 reads LNHDA; CDR2 reads SQIVND (reference sequence). The ends were cut back, 5 bases at V and 4 bases at J, with 19 bases in the middle. The CDR3 spans 16 residues. The CDR3 is CASSRPVAKSADTQYF. The CDR3, as DNA: TGTGCCAGTAGTCGTCCGGTAGCGAAGTCCGCAGATACGCAGTATTTT. The full variable domain, its missing parts supplied by reference TRBV19 and TRBJ2-3, is DGGITQSPKYLFRKEGQNVTLSCEQNLNHDAMYWYRQDPGQGLRLIYYSQIVNDFQKGDIAEGYSVSREKKESFPLTVTSAQKNPTAFYLCASSRPVAKSADTQYFGPGTRLTVL.

The chain links TRBV2 to TRBJ1-5; the match to TRBD1 covers 7 bases. Germline CDR1 and CDR2: SNHLY and FYNNEI. V shed 8 bases and J 3 bases; nucleotides not matched to a gene: 10. The CDR3 runs 15 residues. The CDR3 DNA is TGTGCCAGCCGGACAGGCCAACAACCCAATCAGCCCCAGCATTTT. This translates into CASRTGQQPNQPQHF.

Comment on this clone: Additional DNA sequences in this sample encode the identical CDR3. The chain joins TRBV28 to TRBJ2-1; 7 bases align to TRBD2. Germline V lookup: CDR1 MDHEN, CDR2 SYDVKM. The CDR3 runs to 16 residues. Trimming cost V 2 bases and J 0 bases; bases outside gene matches: 4. The DNA of the CDR3 is TGTGCCAGCAGTTTAGCGGGAGCGAGCTCCTACAATGAGCAGTTCTTC. Its protein is CASSLAGASSYNEQFF.

The chain carries TRBV5-5 and TRBJ1-1; D not resolved. Per the germline V gene, CDR1 is SGHKS and CDR2 is YYEKEE (reference sequence). CDR3 length equals 14 residues. V was clipped by 1 base and J by 1 base, with 8 bases between them. The CDR3 DNA reads as TGTGCCAGCAGCTTGTCTCAGGCGAACACTGAAGCTTTCTTT. It yields the protein CASSLSQANTEAFF.

The rearrangement links TRBV15 to TRBJ2-5, with D maybe TRBD2 (6 bases). Trimming cost V 5 bases and J 5 bases, with 18 bases left between them. This CDR3 region has 15 residues. Germline CDR1 and CDR2: LNHNV and YYDKDF (reference sequence). The CDR3 loop reads CATSPRRAMVETQYF. The CDR3 DNA sequence: TGTGCCACCAGCCCAAGGAGGGCTATGGTTGAGACCCAGTACTTC.

This rearrangement joins TRBV6-5 to TRBJ1-5; 7 bases line up with TRBD1. With V trimmed by 9 bases and J by 0 bases, 8 bases remained unmatched. Per germline, CDR1 MNHEY and CDR2 SVGAGI. The CDR3 has 15 amino acids. CDR3 bases: TGTGCCAGTAGAAAGGGGGCGTATAGCAATCAGCCCCAGCATTTT. It is translated as CASRKGAYSNQPQHF.

The CDR3 DNA reads TGTGCCTCTGTTGGGCAGGGTCACTACGAGCAGTACTTC. Its protein is CASVGQGHYEQYF. V gene TRBV30 combines with J gene TRBJ2-7, with D perhaps matching TRBD1 (5 bases). The germline V and J ends were trimmed by 7 bases and 3 bases, with 16 bases remaining between them. CDR1 is GTSNPN and CDR2 is SVGIG in the germline V gene (reference sequence). This CDR3 has 13 amino acids.

The CDR3 loop reads CASSYRLAGGNEQFF. Written as DNA, the CDR3 is TGTGCCAGCAGTTACAGGCTAGCGGGGGGAAATGAGCAGTTCTTC. V usage is TRBV6-5 and J usage is TRBJ2-1, with TRBD2 identical over 11 bases. The V gene end was trimmed by 2 bases and the J gene end by 7 bases; junction bases not matched to a gene: 4. CDR1 is MNHEY and CDR2 is SVGAGI in the germline V gene. This CDR3 contains 15 residues.

The genes are TRBV27 and TRBJ2-7, with 8 bases aligning to TRBD1. The J segment lost 5 bases and the V segment lost 5 bases, leaving 8 bases of the junction unmatched. The CDR3 is 14 residues long. The germline CDR1 and CDR2 sequences are MNHEY and SMNVEV (reference sequence). DNA of the CDR3: TGTGCCAGCAGTCGAGGACAGGGTAGGAACGAGCAGTACTTC. As protein: CASSRGQGRNEQYF.

The chain combines TRBV19 with TRBJ2-4; the match to TRBD1 covers 8 bases. After removal of 5 bases from V and 3 bases from J, the junction contained 6 bases not matched to a gene. Germline-derived CDR1 and CDR2 are LNHDA and SQIVND (reference sequence). The length of the CDR3 is 15 residues. The CDR3 spells CASSYRGSGKNIQYF. In nucleotides, the CDR3 is TGTGCCAGTAGTTACAGGGGGTCCGGCAAAAACATTCAGTACTTC. The entire variable domain, with the rest obtained from reference TRBV19 and TRBJ2-4, is as follows: DGGITQSPKYLFRKEGQNVTLSCEQNLNHDAMYWYRQDPGQGLRLIYYSQIVNDFQKGDIAEGYSVSREKKESFPLTVTSAQKNPTAFYLCASSYRGSGKNIQYFGAGTRLSVL.

This clone appeared a few times. CDR3 protein: CASSQNGGTATQYF. CDR3 DNA sequence: TGTGCCAGCAGCCAAAACGGGGGGACTGCTACGCAGTATTTT. The chain carries TRBV4-2 and TRBJ2-3; 7 bases align to TRBD2. Per the germline V gene, CDR1 is LGHNA and CDR2 is YNFKEQ. The CDR3 covers 14 residues. With V trimmed by 2 bases and J by 8 bases, 7 bases remained unmatched.